This T cell receptor (beta chain) appears in the sequencing data of a study of cytomegalovirus exposure and HLA in healthy donors. Findings of the study overall: There were some V segments, including TRBV6-2 and TRBV6-3, excluded as indistinguishable. What a later analysis reportedly showed was that an Asian-associated ancestry cluster had fewer N-insertions than the approximately 700-donor mean. In a later analysis, the majority of CMV-associated beta chains seemingly showed HLA restriction.

Turning to this clone: Its antigen is undetermined.

The V end was cut by 2 bases, the J end by 4 bases, with 8 bases between. The germline V gene has CDR1 MNHEY and CDR2 SMNVEV (reference sequence). The CDR3 is 13 amino acids. PCR involved 60 Vbeta and 13 Jbeta primers. Using immunoSEQ multiplex PCR, the repertoire was profiled, and TCRdb retains in-frame clones only, with some absent. This repertoire shows 150,000 or so clones, approximately 84% found once; its top ten account for around 0.37%. Sequencing used PBMCs. The sequence derives from a boy aged 2 to 10 in good health and CMV-seronegative. The chain joins TRBV27 to TRBJ1-2, with D hard to call. This chain's CDR3 is CASSLRRGYGYTF. Here the CDR3 DNA reads TGTGCCAGCAGTTTACGTCGGGGCTATGGCTACACCTTC.